This is a list of T cell receptor beta chains from one sample in a study of T-cell memory formation after mild COVID-19. Using its own MiXCR run on the 5' RACE reads, TCRdb lists one record per CDR3 protein. The sample records approximately 350,000 distinct CDR3 sequences, around an eighth being singletons. The specimen was PBMCs or a T cell subset sorted from them (not recorded which). The receptors come from a man aged 18 to 35 who had mild COVID-19 (a few samples of this study predate the infection). Cell type and time point are not known. CDR3s include the opening cysteine and the closing phenylalanine or tryptophan. D genes are given only for firm matches. Where a row states a size, it is once, few, many or the class of an expanded clone; other rows omit it.

many	TRBV10-1	-	TRBJ2-5	TGCGCCAGCAGTGAGTCGTCCGGGGTCGGGGAGACCCAGTACTTC	CASSESSGVGETQYF
many	TRBV5-1	TRBD1	TRBJ2-2	TGCGCCAGCAGCTCTTTCCGGGACAGGGGATGGAAAGCCGGGGAGCTGTTTTTT	CASSSFRDRGWKAGELFF
many	TRBV5-6	-	TRBJ1-6	TGTGCCAGCAGCTGGAGTAATTCACCCCTCCACTTT	CASSWSNSPLHF
few	TRBV24-1	-	TRBJ2-3	TGTGCCACCAGTGACAAAGCCACACCAACAGATACGCAGTATTTT	CATSDKATPTDTQYF
-	TRBV12-3/TRBV12-4	-	TRBJ2-5	TGTGCCAGCAGTTTGGTCCTACAAGAGACCCAGTACTTC	CASSLVLQETQYF
-	TRBV7-2	-	TRBJ1-1	TGTGCCAGCAGCTTAGCCAAGTGGCACACTGAAGCTTTCTTT	CASSLAKWHTEAFF
few	TRBV2	TRBD1	TRBJ1-3	TGTGCCAGCACCGCCGGGACAGGGGCTGGAAACACCATATATTTT	CASTAGTGAGNTIYF
-	TRBV20-1	-	TRBJ2-1	TGCAGTGCTAGCTCGACAGTTAGCTCCTACAATGAGCAGTTCTTC	CSASSTVSSYNEQFF
-	TRBV10-3	TRBD2	TRBJ2-3	TGTGCCATCAGGGGGACTAGCGGGGGGACCAGCACAGATACGCAGTATTTT	CAIRGTSGGTSTDTQYF
few	TRBV30	-	TRBJ2-2	TGTGCCTGGAGTGGAACGTTGTTGGGGCCCGGGGAGCTGTTTTTT	CAWSGTLLGPGELFF
-	TRBV7-6	-	TRBJ2-1	TGTGCCAGCAGCTTAGCGCACGCTGACTACAATGAGCAGTTCTTC	CASSLAHADYNEQFF
few	TRBV20-1	TRBD1	TRBJ1-1	TGCAGTGCTAGGCCGGGACAGAAGAACACTGAAGCTTTCTTT	CSARPGQKNTEAFF
-	TRBV10-3	-	TRBJ1-1	TGTGCCATCAGTGCACGGGGTTTGAACACTGAAGCTTTCTTT	CAISARGLNTEAFF
-	TRBV10-2	-	TRBJ2-5	TGCGCCAGCAGATTGGGACTGGGAGAGACCCAGTACTTC	CASRLGLGETQYF
few	TRBV2	-	TRBJ1-2	TGTGCCAGCACGAGTGGGTTCGGATATGGCTACACCTTC	CASTSGFGYGYTF
few	TRBV18	TRBD2	TRBJ2-3	TGTGCCAGCTCACCACCAGGTAGCGGGGGCACAGATACGCAGTATTTT	CASSPPGSGGTDTQYF
-	TRBV29-1	TRBD1	TRBJ2-3	TGCAGCGCTCCTGACAGGGCAGATACGCAGTATTTT	CSAPDRADTQYF
-	TRBV7-3	-	TRBJ2-1	TGTGCCAGCAGCCCGATAGGGGGACCCTACAATGAGCAGTTCTTC	CASSPIGGPYNEQFF
many	TRBV9	-	TRBJ2-7	TGTGCCAGCAGCGTAGAATTCAAGAACTACGAGCAGTACTTC	CASSVEFKNYEQYF
few	TRBV10-3	TRBD1	TRBJ2-5	TGTGCCATCAGTGAGCTGGGACAGGGGGTCGAGACCCAGTACTTC	CAISELGQGVETQYF
-	TRBV20-1	-	TRBJ1-5	TGCAGTGCTAGTGCGGGGAGCAATCAGCCCCAGCATTTT	CSASAGSNQPQHF
few	TRBV24-1	-	TRBJ2-5	TGTGCCACCAGTGATAAATCGGACTTTCAAGAGACCCAGTACTTC	CATSDKSDFQETQYF
-	TRBV3-1	TRBD2	TRBJ2-3	TGTGCCAGCAGCCAAATTGCGGGGGGGCCGGTAAGCACAGATACGCAGTATTTT	CASSQIAGGPVSTDTQYF
-	TRBV7-9	-	TRBJ1-4	TGTGCCAGCAGCCCTCGGACGGGCCTTAATGAAAAACTGTTTTTT	CASSPRTGLNEKLFF
few	TRBV20-1	-	TRBJ1-1	TGCAGTGCTAGAGAATTCAGGGCTGAAGCTTTCTTT	CSAREFRAEAFF
few	TRBV29-1	-	TRBJ2-2	TGCAGCGTTGATGGGGCAGGGAGCACCGGGGAGCTGTTTTTT	CSVDGAGSTGELFF
-	TRBV5-1	TRBD2	TRBJ2-1	TGCGCCAGCAGCTTGGGACTAAGGAGCGGGGGGAGCTCCTACAATGAGCAGTTCTTC	CASSLGLRSGGSSYNEQFF
-	TRBV4-3	TRBD2	TRBJ2-1	TGCGCCAGCAGCCAGGGTCTAACTAGCGGGGGATCCTACAATGAGCAGTTCTTC	CASSQGLTSGGSYNEQFF
-	TRBV7-6	TRBD1	TRBJ2-2	TGTGCCAGCGGCACCAGACAGGGAGTAACCACCGGGGAGCTGTTTTTT	CASGTRQGVTTGELFF
once	TRBV10-1	TRBD2	TRBJ2-5	TGCGCCAGCAGTGAGGCGGCTAGCGGGCAAGAGACCCAGTACTTC	CASSEAASGQETQYF
-	TRBV12-3/TRBV12-4	-	TRBJ1-1	TGTGCCAGCACCCCCAGGCAGGAGAACACTGAAGCTTTCTTT	CASTPRQENTEAFF
-	TRBV28	TRBD1	TRBJ1-2	TGTGCCAGCCGACAACCGGGACAGGGAGATTATGGCTACACCTTC	CASRQPGQGDYGYTF
-	TRBV6-5	-	TRBJ1-2	TGTGCCAGCAGTTATCAGGGAGTCGGTAACTATGGCTACACCTTC	CASSYQGVGNYGYTF
many	TRBV7-2	-	TRBJ1-4	TGTGCCAGCAGCTTAGGAGCAACTAATGAAAAACTGTTTTTT	CASSLGATNEKLFF
-	TRBV5-1	-	TRBJ2-1	TGCGCCAGCAGTAGCCTTTTGGACAGCGCCGTCAATGAGCAGTTCTTC	CASSSLLDSAVNEQFF
few	TRBV7-2	TRBD2	TRBJ2-5	TGTGCCAGCAGCCTTGATTTCCTAGCGGGGCAAGAGACCCAGTACTTC	CASSLDFLAGQETQYF
-	TRBV11-2	-	TRBJ2-7	TGTGCCAGCAGCCAACAAACTAGCTCCTACGAGCAGTACTTC	CASSQQTSSYEQYF
-	TRBV5-1	-	TRBJ1-2	TGCGCCAGCAGCTGGGAAGACCGACGAGATGGCTACACCTTC	CASSWEDRRDGYTF
few	TRBV27	-	TRBJ1-1	TGTGCCAGCAGAAGTCAGGGGGAAGCTTTCTTT	CASRSQGEAFF
few	TRBV12-3/TRBV12-4	TRBD1	TRBJ1-6	TGTGCCAGCAGTGACCGGACAGGGGTTAATTCACCCCTCCACTTT	CASSDRTGVNSPLHF
-	TRBV3-1	TRBD1	TRBJ1-2	TGTGCCAGCAGCCAAGATAACAGGGGCTATGGCTACACCTTC	CASSQDNRGYGYTF
-	TRBV9	TRBD1	TRBJ1-1	TGTGCCAGCAGCCCCGGGGGGGGACAGGGTACTGAAGCTTTCTTT	CASSPGGGQGTEAFF
-	TRBV5-4	-	TRBJ2-3	TGTGCCAGCAGTCCGCTCCCTGAGGCTACGCAGTATTTT	CASSPLPEATQYF
-	TRBV11-2	-	TRBJ1-3	TGTGCCAGCGACCGACAGTACTCTGGAAACACCATATATTTT	CASDRQYSGNTIYF
few	TRBV6-6	-	TRBJ1-5	TGTGCCAGCACCCCACCCCCCATCAGCAATCAGCCCCAGCATTTT	CASTPPPISNQPQHF
-	TRBV20-1	-	TRBJ1-3	TGCAGTGCTAGAGATCCGGTCCCTGGAAACACCATATATTTT	CSARDPVPGNTIYF
many	TRBV20-1	-	TRBJ2-1	TGCAGTATGATTAGCGTGGGGGGGGCAGGTGAGCAGTTCTTC	CSMISVGGAGEQFF
-	TRBV5-6	TRBD1	TRBJ2-6	TGTGCCAGCAGCTCCCTTCCACAGGGGGACCTCTCTGGGGCCAACGTCCTGACTTTC	CASSSLPQGDLSGANVLTF
few	TRBV7-9	TRBD1	TRBJ2-3	TGTGCCAGCAGCGCCCGGGACAGGGTTGAAGATACGCAGTATTTT	CASSARDRVEDTQYF
-	TRBV29-1	-	TRBJ2-7	TGCAGCGTTGAAACCCAGGGGACATCCTACGAGCAGTACTTC	CSVETQGTSYEQYF